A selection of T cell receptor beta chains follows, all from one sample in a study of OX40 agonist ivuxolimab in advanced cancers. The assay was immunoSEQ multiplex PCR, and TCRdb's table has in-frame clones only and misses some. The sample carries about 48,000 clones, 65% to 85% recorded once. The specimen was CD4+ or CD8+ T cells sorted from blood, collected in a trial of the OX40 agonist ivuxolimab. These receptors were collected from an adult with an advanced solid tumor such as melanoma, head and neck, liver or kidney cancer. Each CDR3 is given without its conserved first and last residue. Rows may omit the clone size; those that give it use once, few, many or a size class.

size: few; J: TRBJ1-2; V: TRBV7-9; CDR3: ASSPGQAVGYT
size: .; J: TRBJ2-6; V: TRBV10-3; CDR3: AISDPTGASGANVLT
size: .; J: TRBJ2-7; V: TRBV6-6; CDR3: ASSYSLWGNEQY
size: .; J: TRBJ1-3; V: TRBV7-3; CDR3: ASSLGTGTANTIY
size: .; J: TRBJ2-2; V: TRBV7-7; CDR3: ASSSTAGEVTGELF
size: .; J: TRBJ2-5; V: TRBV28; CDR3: ASSQTVLRTQY
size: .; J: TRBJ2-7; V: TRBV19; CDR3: ASSKAGSSYEQY
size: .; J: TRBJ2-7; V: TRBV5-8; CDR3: ASSLVGLAGGYEQY
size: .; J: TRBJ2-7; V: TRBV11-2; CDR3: ASSLLQGHEQY
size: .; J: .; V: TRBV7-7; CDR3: ASSPSSALPTGSYEQY
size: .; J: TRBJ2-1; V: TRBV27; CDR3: ASSLRGGGNNEQF
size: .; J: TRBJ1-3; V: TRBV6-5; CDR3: ASRGENTIY
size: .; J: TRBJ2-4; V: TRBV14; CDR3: ASSQATTRNIQY
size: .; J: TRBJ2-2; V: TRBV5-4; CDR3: ASSQRQATTGELF
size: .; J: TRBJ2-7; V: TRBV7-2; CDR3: ASSLITSSEQY
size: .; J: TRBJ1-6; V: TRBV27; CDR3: ASSLFSGTAYNSPLH
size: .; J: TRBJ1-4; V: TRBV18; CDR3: ASSLSTRATNEKLF
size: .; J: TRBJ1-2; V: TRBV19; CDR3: ASSIFGQGAGGYT
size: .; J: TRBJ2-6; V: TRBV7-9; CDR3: ASSDRASGANVLT
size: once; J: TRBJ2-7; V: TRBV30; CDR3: AWSKGISYEQY
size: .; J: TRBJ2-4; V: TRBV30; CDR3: AWSPGTSGRLIAKNIQY
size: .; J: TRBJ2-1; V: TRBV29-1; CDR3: SVGTSDGIEQF
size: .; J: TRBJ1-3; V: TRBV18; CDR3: ASSPGGLLSGNTIY
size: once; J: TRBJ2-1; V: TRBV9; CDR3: ASSALSGNEQF
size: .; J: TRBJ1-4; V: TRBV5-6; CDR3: ASSLEGREEKLF
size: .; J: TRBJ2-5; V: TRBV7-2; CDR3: ASSLVAGGQETQY
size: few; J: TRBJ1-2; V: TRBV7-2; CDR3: ASSLSREGSYT
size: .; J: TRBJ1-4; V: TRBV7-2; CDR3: ASSSRGPSNEKLF
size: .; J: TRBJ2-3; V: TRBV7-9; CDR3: ASSFPPRLAGSTDTQY
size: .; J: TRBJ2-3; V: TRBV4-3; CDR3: ASSLGLAADTQY
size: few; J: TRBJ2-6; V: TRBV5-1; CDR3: ASSSGDSSGANVLT
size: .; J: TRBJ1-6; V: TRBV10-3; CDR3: AISVKPRDSPLH
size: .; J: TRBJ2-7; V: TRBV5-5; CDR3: ASSFGGSYEQY
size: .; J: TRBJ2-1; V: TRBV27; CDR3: ASRYSGGGYNEQF
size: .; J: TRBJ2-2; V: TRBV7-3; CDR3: ASTPPLRTGGIKNTGELF
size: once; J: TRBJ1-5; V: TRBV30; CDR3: AWSDRLGQPQH
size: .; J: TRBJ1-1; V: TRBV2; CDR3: ASSTGRNTEAF
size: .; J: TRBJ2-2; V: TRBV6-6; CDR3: ASSYAGGNTGELF
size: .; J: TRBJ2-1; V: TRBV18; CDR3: ASSPTQGLAGNNEQF
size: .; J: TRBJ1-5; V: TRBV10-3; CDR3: AISDPSGNQPQH
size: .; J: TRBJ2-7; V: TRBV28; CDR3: ASIQTGVLLSYEQY
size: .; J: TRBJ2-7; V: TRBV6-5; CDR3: ASRDPTGSEQY
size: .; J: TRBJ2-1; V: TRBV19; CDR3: ASSMGHDRPYNEQF
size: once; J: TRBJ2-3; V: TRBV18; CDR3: ASSPPPGDTQY
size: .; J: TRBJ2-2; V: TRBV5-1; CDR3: ASSLQPNTGELF
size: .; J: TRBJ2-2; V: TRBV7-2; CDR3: ASSGLRGGTGELF
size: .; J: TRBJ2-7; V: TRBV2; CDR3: ASYDFSGWSSYEQY
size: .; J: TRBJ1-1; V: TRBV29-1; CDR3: SVDGQASEAF
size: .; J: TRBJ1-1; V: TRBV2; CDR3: ASREGRDSEAF
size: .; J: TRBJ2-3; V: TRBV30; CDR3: AWSVRETDTQY